This passage covers 29 T cell receptor beta chains from one sample sequenced in a study of CD8 T cells in Susac syndrome. Random hexamers served to reverse transcribe roughly 0.5 to 1 ug RNA. TCRdb reanalysed the immunoSEQ multiplex PCR reads using MiXCR and keeps one entry per CDR3 protein. The sample has about 200,000 distinct CDR3 sequences; 85% to 95% are singletons. Sequences were obtained from CD4+ T cells from PBMCs. The source is a human donor with multiple sclerosis.

V is TRBV30 and J is TRBJ2-2; D unclear. The germline V gene has CDR1 GTSNPN and CDR2 SVGIG (reference sequence). The CDR3 covers 11 residues. The V gene lost 5 bases and the J gene lost 8 bases, with 9 bases spanning the gap. CDR3 residues: CAWSLGGELFF. The CDR3 bases are TGTGCCTGGTCCCTCGGAGGGGAGCTGTTTTTT.

The V call is TRBV3-1, the J call TRBJ2-5; TRBD2 matches at 8 bases. The trim removed 5 bases at V and 5 bases at J, leaving 10 bases unmatched. CDR1 and CDR2 (germline): LGHDT, YNNKEL (reference sequence). This CDR3 comprises 15 residues. For the CDR3, the DNA is TGTGCCAGCAGCGCCCCTGCGGGGGGCGGGGAGACCCAGTACTTC. It specifies CASSAPAGGGETQYF.

The chain joins TRBV11-2 to TRBJ2-3, with a tentative D call TRBD2 (5 bases). From germline, CDR1 is SGHAT and CDR2 FQNNGV. The CDR3 length is 14 residues. Trimming pared 3 bases from V and 1 base from J, leaving 8 bases between. The CDR3 sequence: CASSLRRGTDTQYF. The DNA for the CDR3 is TGTGCCAGCAGCTTGAGGCGGGGCACAGATACGCAGTATTTT.

The rearrangement links TRBV25-1 to TRBJ1-2; D gene unclear. CDR1 and CDR2 (germline): MGHDK, SYGVNS. The CDR3 loop spans 14 amino acids. V was cut by 1 base and J by 4 bases, with 10 bases left in between. The CDR3 spells CASSEFGEVYGYTF. DNA for the CDR3: TGTGCCAGCAGTGAATTTGGGGAGGTCTATGGCTACACCTTC.

The chain is built from TRBV12-2 and TRBJ2-7; the table assigns TRBD1, which was not confirmed against the DNA. TRBV12-2 is flagged as a pseudogene. This CDR3 has 13 residues. The CDR3 protein is CASRVAGTAEQYV. As DNA, the CDR3 is TGTGCAAGTCGCGTAGCCGGGACAGCCGAGCAGTACGTC.

The chain carries TRBV7-9 and TRBJ1-2, with 7 bases matching TRBD1. Germline V gene lookup returns CDR1 SEHNR and CDR2 FQNEAQ (reference sequence). The CDR3 covers 15 residues. With V trimmed by 3 bases and J by 1 base, 5 bases remained unmatched. CDR3 sequence: CASSFNTGDNYGYTF. Here the CDR3 DNA reads TGTGCCAGCAGCTTTAATACAGGGGATAACTATGGCTACACCTTC.

This clonotype was seen a single time. This chain uses TRBV6-4 with TRBJ2-3; perhaps TRBD2 as D (5 bases). Germline values: CDR1 MRHNA, CDR2 SNTAGT. V lost 0 bases to trimming and J lost 11 bases, with 15 bases between them. The CDR3 contains 14 residues. The CDR3 reads CASSDSRAVERQYF. The DNA for the CDR3 is TGTGCCAGCAGTGACTCGAGGGCAGTTGAACGGCAGTATTTT.

The chain links TRBV20-1 to TRBJ2-3; tentative D call: TRBD1 (6 bases). Trimming left V 3 bases short and J 5 bases short, with 12 bases between. This CDR3 region has 13 residues. Looked up from germline, CDR1 is DFQATT and CDR2 is SNEGSKA (reference sequence). The DNA of the CDR3 is TGCAGTGCTAGCGGCCAGGGGATAGATACGCAGTATTTT. Translated: CSASGQGIDTQYF.

V is TRBV20-1 and J is TRBJ2-7; D tentatively reads TRBD1 or TRBD2 (5 bases each). CDR1 is DFQATT, CDR2 SNEGSKA, per germline (reference sequence). The CDR3 extends over 14 amino acids. V was pared by 5 bases and J by 0 bases, with 14 bases between. CDR3: CSARTPGASYEQYF. CDR3 nucleotide sequence: TGCAGTGCTCGCACTCCCGGGGCCTCCTACGAGCAGTACTTC.

The chain links TRBV19 to TRBJ2-6; D uncertain. The CDR3 covers 14 residues. CDR1 is LNHDA and CDR2 is SQIVND in the germline V gene (reference sequence). V was clipped by 1 base and J by 0 bases, with 1 base between them. The CDR3 coding sequence is TGTGCCAGTAGTATAGCCTCTGGGGCCAACGTCCTGACTTTC. This translates into CASSIASGANVLTF. Using reference TRBV19 and TRBJ2-6 for the parts outside the CDR3, the full variable domain is DGGITQSPKYLFRKEGQNVTLSCEQNLNHDAMYWYRQDPGQGLRLIYYSQIVNDFQKGDIAEGYSVSREKKESFPLTVTSAQKNPTAFYLCASSIASGANVLTFGAGSRLTVL.

This sequence joins TRBV7-2 and TRBJ2-5; D may be TRBD2 (5 bases). The germline gives CDR1 SGHTA, CDR2 FQGNSA. Trimming cost V 1 base and J 2 bases, with 8 bases left between them. The CDR3 loop spans 14 amino acids. Here the CDR3 reads CASSLDRGQETQYF. The CDR3 DNA reads TGTGCCAGCAGCTTAGACCGGGGACAAGAGACCCAGTACTTC.

This chain connects TRBV6-5 to TRBJ2-1; no reliable D call. Looked up from germline, CDR1 is MNHEY and CDR2 is SVGAGI. CDR3 length: 14 amino acids. V was clipped by 6 bases and J by 12 bases, with 21 bases between them. The CDR3 sequence is CASSPQERRHGQFF. The CDR3 DNA is TGTGCCAGCAGCCCCCAGGAGCGCCGACATGGGCAGTTCTTC.

V gene TRBV24-1 combines with J gene TRBJ2-1, with D perhaps matching TRBD2 (5 bases). Germline V gives CDR1 KGHDR, CDR2 SFDVKD. CDR3 length equals 16 residues. Trimming left V 5 bases short and J 1 base short, with 14 bases between. The CDR3 coding sequence is TGTGCCACCAGTGGTAGGGAGAGGGAATCCTACAATGAGCAGTTCTTC. Protein product: CATSGRERESYNEQFF.

The rearrangement uses TRBV29-1 and TRBJ2-5; tentative D call: TRBD1 (7 bases). The CDR3 contains 13 residues. Germline assignment: CDR1 SQVTM and CDR2 ANQGSEA. V shed 5 bases and J shed 5 bases, with 15 bases lying between them. Written as DNA, the CDR3 is TGCAGCGTTATGGAGGGGGCTTGGGAGACCCAGTACTTC. Its translation: CSVMEGAWETQYF.

In its sample, this clonotype was seen once. This chain joins TRBV3-1 and TRBJ1-1; perhaps TRBD1 as D (6 bases). The V and J ends lost 4 bases and 11 bases respectively, with 17 bases between them. CDR3 length equals 13 residues. Germline lookup yields CDR1 LGHDT and CDR2 YNNKEL (reference sequence). The CDR3 is CASSPAGAYSAFF. The CDR3 nucleotides read TGTGCCAGCAGCCCTGCAGGGGCGTATAGCGCTTTCTTT.

This clonotype has just one count. The chain joins TRBV18 to TRBJ2-1, with D perhaps TRBD1 (5 bases). CDR1 KGHSH and CDR2 LQKENI come from the germline V gene. Between the trimmed V and J ends, which lost 0 bases and 6 bases, there was a span of 6 bases. The CDR3 has 13 amino acids. CDR3 sequence: CASSPPGRNEQFF. For the CDR3, the DNA is TGTGCCAGCTCACCACCGGGGCGCAATGAGCAGTTCTTC.

This chain uses TRBV20-1 with TRBJ2-3, with 9 bases matching TRBD2. The CDR3 has 16 amino acids. Germline V gene data show CDR1 as DFQATT and CDR2 as SNEGSKA (reference sequence). V was pared by 5 bases and J by 0 bases, with 9 bases of the junction left unmatched. The CDR3 DNA follows: TGCAGTGCTGGCAAACCCCTAGCGGGGAGCACAGATACGCAGTATTTT. This encodes CSAGKPLAGSTDTQYF.

CDR3 residues: CASSAPGQGACEQYV. The DNA for the CDR3 is TGTGCCAGCAGTGCCCCGGGACAGGGGGCTTGCGAGCAGTACGTC. The chain has TRBV9 and TRBJ2-7; TRBD1 agrees at 12 bases. V was clipped by 5 bases and J by 6 bases; unmatched bases: 9. The CDR3 is made up of 15 amino acids. Per germline, CDR1 SGDLS and CDR2 YYNGEE.

The chain has TRBV19 and TRBJ1-1; D is ambiguous. Trimming shortened V by 6 bases and J by 2 bases, and 19 bases separated the two germline ends. Germline-derived CDR1 and CDR2 are LNHDA and SQIVND (reference sequence). This CDR3 spans 16 amino acids. The CDR3 sequence: CASSLSSRRRNTEAFF. Written as DNA, the CDR3 is TGTGCCAGTAGCCTCTCGTCTCGGCGAAGAAACACTGAAGCTTTCTTT. Full variable domain (remainder filled in from reference TRBV19 and TRBJ1-1): DGGITQSPKYLFRKEGQNVTLSCEQNLNHDAMYWYRQDPGQGLRLIYYSQIVNDFQKGDIAEGYSVSREKKESFPLTVTSAQKNPTAFYLCASSLSSRRRNTEAFFGQGTRLTVV.

The chain combines TRBV19 with TRBJ2-2, with D possibly being TRBD1 (6 bases). Germline CDR1 and CDR2: LNHDA and SQIVND (reference sequence). This CDR3 region has 14 residues. The germline V and J ends were trimmed by 5 bases and 6 bases, with 13 bases remaining between them. The CDR3 DNA is TGTGCCAGTAGTGTCAACAGGGCGGCCGGGGAGCTGTTTTTT. It translates to CASSVNRAAGELFF. The full variable domain, rest sourced from reference TRBV19 and TRBJ2-2, is DGGITQSPKYLFRKEGQNVTLSCEQNLNHDAMYWYRQDPGQGLRLIYYSQIVNDFQKGDIAEGYSVSREKKESFPLTVTSAQKNPTAFYLCASSVNRAAGELFFGEGSRLTVL.

The chain carries TRBV3-1 and TRBJ2-1; TRBD2 matches at 10 bases. The CDR3 consists of 17 residues. J was trimmed by 10 bases and V by 0 bases; bases with no gene match: 12. The germline gives CDR1 LGHDT, CDR2 YNNKEL (reference sequence). CDR3: CASSQDLLLAGAGEQFF. DNA of the CDR3: TGTGCCAGCAGCCAAGATTTGTTGCTAGCGGGAGCCGGGGAGCAGTTCTTC.

The chain links TRBV2 to TRBJ1-1; no clear D gene. There are 14 residues in the CDR3. The ends were cut back, 7 bases at V and 1 base at J, with 13 bases in the middle. Germline V gene lookup returns CDR1 SNHLY and CDR2 FYNNEI. The CDR3 loop is CASTLDISNTEAFF. DNA for the CDR3: TGTGCCAGCACTCTCGACATATCGAACACTGAAGCTTTCTTT.

The chain carries TRBV29-1 and TRBJ2-7, with unresolved D. V lost 2 bases, J lost 2 bases, and 7 bases lay in between. CDR3 length: 12 amino acids. CDR1 and CDR2 from the germline V gene are SQVTM and ANQGSEA. The CDR3 sequence: CSVETYPYEQYF. The CDR3 DNA is TGCAGCGTTGAAACCTATCCCTACGAGCAGTACTTC.

This sequence joins TRBV7-9 and TRBJ2-3, with TRBD2 identical over 7 bases. The V gene end was trimmed by 9 bases and the J gene end by 0 bases; junction bases not matched to a gene: 3. This CDR3 contains 13 residues. Germline V gives CDR1 SEHNR, CDR2 FQNEAQ (reference sequence). The CDR3 spells CARSSGSTDTQYF. The DNA of the CDR3 is TGTGCCAGGTCTAGCGGTAGCACAGATACGCAGTATTTT.

The CDR3 bases are TGTGCCAGCAGCCAAAAGAACACTGAAGCTTTCTTT. It translates to CASSQKNTEAFF. This rearrangement joins TRBV3-1 to TRBJ1-1; D not resolved. The V and J ends lost 2 bases and 1 base respectively, with 2 bases between them. The CDR3 is 12 residues long. Germline CDR1 LGHDT, CDR2 YNNKEL (reference sequence).

J is TRBJ1-6 and V is TRBV3-1, with TRBD1 as a possible D gene (6 bases). CDR3 size: 14 residues. Germline-derived CDR1 and CDR2 are LGHDT and YNNKEL (reference sequence). Trimming took 3 bases from V and 8 from J, leaving 11 bases between them. This CDR3 reads CASSQGARDSPLHF. CDR3 sequence (DNA): TGTGCCAGCAGCCAGGGGGCGAGGGATTCACCCCTCCACTTT. The full variable domain, its missing parts supplied by reference TRBV3-1 and TRBJ1-6, is DTAVSQTPKYLVTQMGNDKSIKCEQNLGHDTMYWYKQDSKKFLKIMFSYNNKELIINETVPNRFSPKSPDKAHLNLHINSLELGDSAVYFCASSQGARDSPLHFGNGTRLTVT.

This sequence joins TRBV20-1 and TRBJ1-2; TRBD1 aligns across 7 bases. Germline loops: CDR1 DFQATT, CDR2 SNEGSKA (reference sequence). This CDR3 is 13 amino acids long. With V trimmed by 6 bases and J by 2 bases, 6 bases remained unmatched. The CDR3: CSARDSRNYGYTF. DNA for the CDR3: TGCAGTGCCAGGGACAGCCGAAACTATGGCTACACCTTC.

The chain links TRBV6-1 to TRBJ2-2; D not resolved. This CDR3 region has 15 residues. Looked up from germline, CDR1 is MNHNS and CDR2 is SASEGT. With 8 bases removed from V and 0 bases from J, the gap between germline ends came to 13 bases. CDR3 DNA sequence: TGTGCCAGCGTGACGAGCGCCCCGAACACCGGGGAGCTGTTTTTT. Amino acids: CASVTSAPNTGELFF.

The chain carries TRBV2 and TRBJ1-2; no clear D gene. V was clipped by 4 bases and J by 9 bases, with 9 bases between them. CDR1 and CDR2 from the germline V gene are SNHLY and FYNNEI. The CDR3 consists of 11 residues. CDR3 coding DNA: TGTGCCAGCAGTGGCAGGCTGAGCTACACCTTC. Amino acids: CASSGRLSYTF.